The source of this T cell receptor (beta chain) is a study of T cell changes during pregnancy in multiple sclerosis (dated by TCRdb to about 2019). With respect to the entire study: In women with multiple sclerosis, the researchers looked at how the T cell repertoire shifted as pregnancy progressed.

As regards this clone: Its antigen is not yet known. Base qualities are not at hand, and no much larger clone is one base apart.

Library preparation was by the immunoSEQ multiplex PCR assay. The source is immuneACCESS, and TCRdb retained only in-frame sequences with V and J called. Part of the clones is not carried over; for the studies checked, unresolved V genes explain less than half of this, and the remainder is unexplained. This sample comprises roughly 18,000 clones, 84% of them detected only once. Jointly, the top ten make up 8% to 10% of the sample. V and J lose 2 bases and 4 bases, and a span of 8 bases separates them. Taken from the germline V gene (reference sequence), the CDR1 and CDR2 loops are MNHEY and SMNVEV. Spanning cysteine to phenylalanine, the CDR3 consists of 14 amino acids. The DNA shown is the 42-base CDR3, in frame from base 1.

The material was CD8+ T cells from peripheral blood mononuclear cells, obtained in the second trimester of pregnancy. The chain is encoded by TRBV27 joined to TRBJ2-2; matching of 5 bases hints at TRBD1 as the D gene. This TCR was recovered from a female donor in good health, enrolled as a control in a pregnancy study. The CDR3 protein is CASSLRQLTGELFF. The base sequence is TGTGCCAGCAGTTTAAGACAGCTCACCGGGGAGCTGTTTTTT.